The T cell receptor (beta chain) described here comes from a study of T cell repertoires in cytomegalovirus infection (dated by TCRdb to between 2017 and 2020). Some background on the complete study: Alongside well-studied HLA-B-restricted epitopes, the peptide stimulations were aimed at recently identified HLA-C-restricted CMV epitopes, whose presentation resists viral immunomodulation. Donor HLA type was relevant to the analysis, as public TCR beta signatures indicated carriage of CMV infection together with the matching HLA type. General conclusions and limits of the study: Cumulative frequency of public TCR beta family members discriminated carriers of CMV infection plus the relevant HLA type in this cohort and an independent 352-donor cohort. In the ex vivo response, HLA-C-restricted CMV-specific TCR beta clonotypes were dominant, and in two of eight donors the single most frequent clonotype came from this HLA-C-restricted group.

The intended sense of this specimen's treatment or condition label: in vitro stimulation with specific CMV peptide epitopes to enrich CMV-specific T cells. The sequencing machine was an Illumina HiSeq 1500. Using fastp trimming at Q25 and MiXCR clonotype assembly, TCRdb reanalyzed the public sequencing data and kept in-frame beta chains. Each record represents a unique CDR3 protein, reported with the most common genes and DNA among its rows. The sample yields around 710,000 distinct CDR3 sequences; just under 30% were counted once. The ten largest clones capture around 13% of the sample. This clonotype was detected a few times. Its cognate antigen has yet to be identified. No base quality information exists; no much larger clone differs at one position. The CDR3 sequence holds 16 residues, the cysteine and phenylalanine included. The sequence is cut down to CDR3 DNA, 48 bases in frame from base 1. From the germline V gene, CDR1 is KGHSH and CDR2 is LQKENI. V loses 2 bases of germline sequence and J loses 5 bases, and the interval between the two ends is 18 bases.

The receptor chain draws on TRBV18 and TRBJ1-2; matching of 5 bases hints at TRBD1 as the D gene. The origin of this receptor is a human donor in good health (CMV status not recorded). Some clones in this sample may be carry-over from other donors' samples. The specimen was cultured CD8+ T cells from PBMCs, collected from culture after CMV antigen stimulation. CDR3 reads: CASSPKAQEIRYGYTF. The nucleotides are TGTGCCAGCTCACCAAAAGCACAGGAAATTCGTTATGGCTACACCTTC.